The present T cell receptor beta chain was sequenced within a study of cytomegalovirus exposure and HLA in healthy donors. Findings of the study overall: Follow-up analysis found HLA locus-dependent TCR association rates, highest for DRB1 and lowest for HLA-C.

Amplification used 60 Vbeta primers and 13 Jbeta primers. Generated by immunoSEQ multiplex PCR, the TCRdb table keeps only in-frame clones and is missing some. The repertoire has under 150,000 clones, over 70% of them found once; the top ten carry around 1.8%. V lost 0 bases and J lost 2, with 7 bases in between. Germline values: CDR1 SGHTA, CDR2 FQGNSA. The CDR3 runs 14 residues. About this clone itself: Its antigen is unknown.

The chain links TRBV7-2 to TRBJ1-1, with D possibly TRBD1 on 5 matching bases. Source material: PBMCs. This sequence originates from a woman in her thirties or forties in good health and CMV-seronegative. CDR3 sequence (DNA): TGTGCCAGCAGCTTAGCGCAGGGAAACACTGAAGCTTTCTTT. Translation: CASSLAQGNTEAFF.